A selection of T cell receptor beta chains follows, all from one sample in a study of naive and memory T cell subsets. Using its own MiXCR run on the UMI-ligation and nested PCR reads, TCRdb lists one record per CDR3 protein. The repertoire holds about 120,000 distinct CDR3 sequences, just over 35% seen once, with approximately 0.9% in the top ten. The sample taken for sequencing was central memory CD4+ T cells from blood. The receptors derive from a human donor in good health. Each CDR3 is given with its conserved first and last residue. A D gene is named only where the DNA matches it firmly. Only some rows state a clone size, as once, few, many or a class for expanded clones.

clone_size | d_call | j_call | v_call | cdr3_nt | cdr3_aa
. | TRBD1 | TRBJ2-1 | TRBV6-1 | TGTGCCAGCAGTGAAGCGTTTGGGACCACAGGGGTTGGCAATGAGCAGTTCTTC | CASSEAFGTTGVGNEQFF
. | . | TRBJ1-5 | TRBV27 | TGTGCCAGCAGTTCAAGGGACGGGAGTAGCAATCAGCCCCAGCATTTT | CASSSRDGSSNQPQHF
few | . | TRBJ2-7 | TRBV5-1 | TGCGCCAGCACCATTGACCCACAGGGATCCTACGAGCAGTACTTC | CASTIDPQGSYEQYF
. | TRBD1 | TRBJ2-3 | TRBV6-5 | TGTGCCAGCAGTTTCCAGGGGGCCCACACAGATACGCAGTATTTT | CASSFQGAHTDTQYF
. | TRBD2 | TRBJ2-1 | TRBV28 | TGTGCCAGCGTGACTAGCGGGCAGTACAATGAGCAGTTCTTC | CASVTSGQYNEQFF
. | . | TRBJ1-4 | TRBV28 | TGTGCCAGCAGTCCATCCACTAATGAAAAACTGTTTTTT | CASSPSTNEKLFF
. | TRBD1 | TRBJ1-2 | TRBV29-1 | TGCAGCGTCGCAGGGGGCTGGGACTATGGCTACACCTTC | CSVAGGWDYGYTF
many | . | TRBJ2-3 | TRBV29-1 | TGCAGCGTTGAAAAAACAGATACGCAGTATTTT | CSVEKTDTQYF
. | . | TRBJ2-4 | TRBV21-1 | TGTGCCATGCAGCTGGGCAAAAACATTCAGTACTTC | CAMQLGKNIQYF
. | . | TRBJ1-1 | TRBV12-3/TRBV12-4 | TGTGCCAGCAGTCCGATACGTCAGGGTATGAACACTGAAGCTTTCTTT | CASSPIRQGMNTEAFF
. | . | TRBJ1-5 | TRBV28 | TGTGCCAGCAGTTTTGGGGGACCGTTTCAGCCCCAGCATTTT | CASSFGGPFQPQHF
few | . | TRBJ2-7 | TRBV29-1 | TGCAGCGTTGGTCAGTCTTCCTACGAGCAGTACTTC | CSVGQSSYEQYF
few | TRBD2 | TRBJ2-2 | TRBV4-1 | TGCGCCAGCAGCTTTTCTCCAACTAGCGGGAGTAGCGGGGAGCTGTTTTTT | CASSFSPTSGSSGELFF
. | TRBD2 | TRBJ2-7 | TRBV19 | TGTGCCAGTAGTAAGGGGAGGGCCTACGAGCAGTACTTC | CASSKGRAYEQYF
few | . | TRBJ1-1 | TRBV20-1 | TGCAGTGCTAGAGATCTAGGTGGCGTGAGGAACACTGAAGCTTTCTTT | CSARDLGGVRNTEAFF
. | . | TRBJ2-4 | TRBV30 | TGTGCCTGGAGTCCATTCAGGGGTACCAAAAACATTCAGTACTTC | CAWSPFRGTKNIQYF
. | TRBD1 | TRBJ2-7 | TRBV6-5 | TGTGCCAGCAGCAAGGGACAGGGGGTCTACGAGCAGTACTTC | CASSKGQGVYEQYF
. | TRBD1 | TRBJ2-5 | TRBV18 | TGTGCCAGCTCACCTACACGGACAGGGGGCGCGGAGACCCAGTACTTC | CASSPTRTGGAETQYF
. | TRBD1 | TRBJ2-7 | TRBV6-5 | TGTGCCAGCAGTTACTCGGTGGCCGGGACAGGGGCAAAGGAGCAGTACTTC | CASSYSVAGTGAKEQYF
many | . | TRBJ2-2 | TRBV20-1 | TGCAGTGCTAGAGATCGGCCTACCGGGGAGCTGTTTTTT | CSARDRPTGELFF
. | TRBD2 | TRBJ2-3 | TRBV15 | TGTGCCACCAGCAGAGCTAGGGGGTCTCTAGCGGGAGGGAACACAGATACGCAGTATTTT | CATSRARGSLAGGNTDTQYF
. | . | TRBJ2-7 | TRBV6-2/TRBV6-3 | TGTGCCAGCAGTTACTTGACGGTAGAGCAGTACTTC | CASSYLTVEQYF
. | TRBD1 | TRBJ2-3 | TRBV10-1 | TGCGCCAGCAGCAGGACAGGCGTATCCCCAGATACGCAGTATTTT | CASSRTGVSPDTQYF
few | . | TRBJ1-1 | TRBV27 | TGTGCCAGCAGTTTTACAGAAGACCTGAACACTGAAGCTTTCTTT | CASSFTEDLNTEAFF
. | TRBD1 | TRBJ2-7 | TRBV10-1 | TGCGCCAGCAGTGAGTCTGGGACAGGGGGCTCTCAGTACTTC | CASSESGTGGSQYF
few | . | TRBJ1-5 | TRBV7-2 | TGTGCCAGCAGCTTATGGGGGCAAAGCAATCAGCCCCAGCATTTT | CASSLWGQSNQPQHF
. | . | TRBJ2-3 | TRBV20-1 | TGCAGTGCTAGCCACAGGGTTGGATCAGATACGCAGTATTTT | CSASHRVGSDTQYF
. | . | TRBJ1-2 | TRBV20-1 | TGCAGTGCCCTTCTCGCGGCCGGCTACACCTTC | CSALLAAGYTF
. | . | TRBJ1-3 | TRBV6-1 | TGTGCCAGCAGTCGTCGACAGAGCTCTGGAAACACCATATATTTT | CASSRRQSSGNTIYF
few | . | TRBJ2-3 | TRBV6-5 | TGTGCCAGCAGTTCGAGCCGGACTGCAGATACGCAGTATTTT | CASSSSRTADTQYF
. | TRBD2 | TRBJ2-1 | TRBV6-2/TRBV6-3 | TGTGCCAGCAGTTACACTAGCGGGAGATACAATGAGCAGTTCTTC | CASSYTSGRYNEQFF
. | . | TRBJ1-5 | TRBV20-1 | TGCAGTGCTAGGATTTTTGGAGCGACAGCTAGAAATCAGCCCCAGCATTTT | CSARIFGATARNQPQHF
once | TRBD2 | TRBJ2-2 | TRBV11-2 | TGTGCCAGCAGCGGGACTAGCGGCGCCGGGGAGCTGTTTTTT | CASSGTSGAGELFF
. | TRBD1 | TRBJ2-7 | TRBV28 | TGTGCCAGCAGCCGCTCGGGACAGGGGCACGAGCAGTACTTC | CASSRSGQGHEQYF
. | TRBD1 | TRBJ1-3 | TRBV10-2 | TGCGCCACCGGGACAGAGGTCTCTGGAAACACCATATATTTT | CATGTEVSGNTIYF
. | . | TRBJ2-7 | TRBV14 | TGTGCCAGCAGCCAAGGGGGGGCAGGCAAAGGGTACGAGCAGTACTTC | CASSQGGAGKGYEQYF
. | . | TRBJ1-1 | TRBV12-3/TRBV12-4 | TGTGCCAGCAGTTTATTAGGGGCATCGAACACTGAAGCTTTCTTT | CASSLLGASNTEAFF
. | . | TRBJ2-1 | TRBV19 | TGTGCCAGTAGTATAGGGACCTCCTACGAGCAGTTCTTC | CASSIGTSYEQFF
. | TRBD1 | TRBJ1-2 | TRBV5-4 | TGTGCCAGCAGCCTTGACAGGGCAAACTATGGCTACACCTTC | CASSLDRANYGYTF
. | TRBD2 | TRBJ2-1 | TRBV9 | TGTGCCAGCAGCGTAGTTGGTAGCGGGAGTTTTGTCAATGAGCAGTTCTTC | CASSVVGSGSFVNEQFF
. | TRBD1 | TRBJ2-1 | TRBV7-2 | TGTGCCAGCAGCCTAGGGGGCAAAATGAGTCAGTTCTTC | CASSLGGKMSQFF
. | TRBD1 | TRBJ1-5 | TRBV28 | TGTGCCAGCAGGGAAGGGACAGGGGCCAATCAGCCCCAGCATTTT | CASREGTGANQPQHF
. | . | TRBJ2-1 | TRBV7-7 | TGTGCCAGCAGCTTAGTGGGCCCCACTGAGCAGTTCTTC | CASSLVGPTEQFF
few | . | TRBJ1-2 | TRBV28 | TGTGCCAGCAGTCGGAGGTATGGCTACACCTTC | CASSRRYGYTF
. | TRBD1 | TRBJ2-3 | TRBV6-2/TRBV6-3 | TGTGCCAGCACCCAAGGGGGCAACACAGATACGCAGTATTTT | CASTQGGNTDTQYF
few | TRBD1 | TRBJ1-1 | TRBV20-1 | TGCAGTGCCCCCGGGACAGCCACGGAGGGAGCTTTCTTT | CSAPGTATEGAFF
. | . | TRBJ1-1 | TRBV6-2/TRBV6-3 | TGTGCCAGCAGCCTGACAGCGTCGAACACTGAAGCTTTCTTT | CASSLTASNTEAFF
. | TRBD2 | TRBJ2-7 | TRBV30 | TGTGCCTGGAGTGGGGCTAGCGGGAGCTACGAGCAGTACTTC | CAWSGASGSYEQYF
few | . | TRBJ2-1 | TRBV20-1 | TGCAGTGCTATTAAGGCGGGACCTTTCCTCAATGAGCAGTTCTTC | CSAIKAGPFLNEQFF
. | . | TRBJ2-3 | TRBV28 | TGTGCCAGCAGTTTGGGATACCGACCACGTGATACGCAGTATTTT | CASSLGYRPRDTQYF
few | TRBD1 | TRBJ1-2 | TRBV20-1 | TGCAGTGCTAGACGGACAGGGGATGGCTACACCTTC | CSARRTGDGYTF
few | TRBD2 | TRBJ2-7 | TRBV29-1 | TGCAGCGTCCAGACTAGCGTAACCTACGAGCAGTACTTC | CSVQTSVTYEQYF
. | . | TRBJ2-3 | TRBV7-2 | TGTGCCAGCAGCCCCTCCGGGACTCTCAGCACAGATACGCAGTATTTT | CASSPSGTLSTDTQYF